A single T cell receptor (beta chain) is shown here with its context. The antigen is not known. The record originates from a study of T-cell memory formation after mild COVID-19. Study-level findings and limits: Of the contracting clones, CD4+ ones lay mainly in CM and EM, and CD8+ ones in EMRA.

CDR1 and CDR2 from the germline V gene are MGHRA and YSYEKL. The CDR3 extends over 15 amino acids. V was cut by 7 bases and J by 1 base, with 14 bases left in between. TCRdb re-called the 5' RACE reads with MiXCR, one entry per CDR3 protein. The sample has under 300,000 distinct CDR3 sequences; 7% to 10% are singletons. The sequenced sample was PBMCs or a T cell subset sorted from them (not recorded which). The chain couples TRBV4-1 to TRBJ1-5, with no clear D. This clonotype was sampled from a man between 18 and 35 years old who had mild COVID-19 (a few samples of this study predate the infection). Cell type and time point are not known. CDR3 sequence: CASTAGRQSNQPQHF. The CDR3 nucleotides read TGCGCCAGCACCGCGGGGAGGCAGAGCAATCAGCCCCAGCATTTT.